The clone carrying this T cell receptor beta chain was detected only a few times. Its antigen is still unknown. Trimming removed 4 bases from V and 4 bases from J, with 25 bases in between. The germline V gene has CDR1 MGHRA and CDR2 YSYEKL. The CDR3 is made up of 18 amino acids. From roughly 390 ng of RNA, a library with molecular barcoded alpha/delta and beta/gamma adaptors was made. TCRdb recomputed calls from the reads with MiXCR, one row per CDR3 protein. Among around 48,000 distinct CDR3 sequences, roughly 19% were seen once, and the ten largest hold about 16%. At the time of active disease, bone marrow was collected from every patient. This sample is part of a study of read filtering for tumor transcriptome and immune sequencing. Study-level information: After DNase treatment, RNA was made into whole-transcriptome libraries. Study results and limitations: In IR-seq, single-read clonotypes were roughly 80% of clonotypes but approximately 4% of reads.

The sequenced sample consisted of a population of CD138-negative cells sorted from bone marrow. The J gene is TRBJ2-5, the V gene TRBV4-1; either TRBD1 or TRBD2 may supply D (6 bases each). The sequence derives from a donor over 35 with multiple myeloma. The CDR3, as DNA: TGCGCCAGCAGCCCCATGGCGGGCGGGACGGGACACCTAGAGACCCAGTACTTC. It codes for CASSPMAGGTGHLETQYF.